Listed below are T cell receptor beta chains from one sample, sequenced in a study of T cell responses to AZD1222 COVID-19 vaccine. TCRdb keeps only in-frame clones here, not all; method: immunoSEQ multiplex PCR. The sample carries some 120,000 clones, roughly 87% recorded once. The sequencing here drew on peripheral blood, taken on day 0 of AZD1222 vaccination. These receptors were collected from an adult in good health. The CDR3 runs from the conserved cysteine through the conserved F or W. A D gene is named only where the DNA matches it firmly. Size tells how often a clone was seen (once, few, many) or the class of an expanded clone, and some rows leave it out.

TRBV11-2,TRBJ1-1,NA,few,TGTGCCAGCAGCTCGTCGGCGCCCCATGAAGCTTTCTTT,CASSSSAPHEAFF
TRBV2,TRBJ2-5,NA,NA,TGTGCCAGCAGTGACCCCCGAGAGACCCAGTACTTC,CASSDPRETQYF
TRBV4-1,TRBJ1-2,NA,NA,TGCGCCAGCAGCCAAGCTCAAGGGGTGGGCTATGGCTACACCTTC,CASSQAQGVGYGYTF
TRBV3-1/TRBV3-2,TRBJ1-6,NA,once,TGTGCCAGCAGCCAATTAGGTTATAATTCACCCCTCCACTTT,CASSQLGYNSPLHF
TRBV6-5,TRBJ2-2,NA,NA,TGTGCCAGCACTAGGGGAGACACCGGGGAGCTGTTTTTT,CASTRGDTGELFF
TRBV6-5,TRBJ2-5,NA,NA,TGTGCCAGTGCCGGGACAAGCAGAGAGACCCAGTACTTC,CASAGTSRETQYF
TRBV7-9,TRBJ1-5,NA,NA,TGTGCCAGCAGCCGCCCGGAGGATCCGCAGCCCCAGCATTTT,CASSRPEDPQPQHF
TRBV7-9,TRBJ2-1,NA,once,TGTGCCAGCAGTCGGGACATTGCGGAGTTCTTC,CASSRDIAEFF
TRBV2,TRBJ1-6,TRBD1,NA,TGTGCCAGCAGCGCCGGGACAGGGATTTCACCCCTCCACTTT,CASSAGTGISPLHF
TRBV6-1,TRBJ2-3,NA,NA,TGTGCCAGCAGTGAAGCGGGAGGAACGCAGTATTTT,CASSEAGGTQYF
TRBV7-2,TRBJ2-6,NA,NA,TGTGCCAGCAGCTTAGGTGTAGGAGGGTCTGGGGCCAACGTCCTGACTTTC,CASSLGVGGSGANVLTF
TRBV15,TRBJ2-7,NA,NA,TGTGCCACCAGCAGAGATCCCTCCTACGAGCAGTACTTC,CATSRDPSYEQYF
TRBV9,TRBJ1-4,NA,NA,TGTGCCAGCAGCGTAGGGGCTATTTCAACTAATGAAAAACTGTTTTTT,CASSVGAISTNEKLFF
TRBV4-3,TRBJ2-5,NA,NA,TGCGCCAGCAGCCAAGAAGGACCAGGGGCTCGGACCCAGTACTTC,CASSQEGPGARTQYF
TRBV7-2,TRBJ1-1,NA,few,TGTGCCAGCAGCGATGACAGGACCCTAATCGGAGCTTTCTTT,CASSDDRTLIGAFF
TRBV20-1,TRBJ2-2,NA,NA,TGCAGTGCTAGAGGCGACGGGGAGCTGTTTTTT,CSARGDGELFF
TRBV2,TRBJ2-3,TRBD1,NA,TGTGCCAGCAGTATGACAGGGCTGGGCACAGATACGCAGTATTTT,CASSMTGLGTDTQYF
TRBV6-5,TRBJ2-7,NA,NA,TGTGCCAGCAGACGGAGAAGTTCCGAGCAGTACTTC,CASRRRSSEQYF
TRBV6-2/TRBV6-3,TRBJ2-5,NA,NA,TGTGCCAGCAGTTACCCCCAAGAGACCCAGTACTTC,CASSYPQETQYF
TRBV29-1,TRBJ1-6,TRBD1,medium-sized,TGCAGCGTTCAAGACAGGGGAGAGGGTTCACCCCTCCACTTT,CSVQDRGEGSPLHF
TRBV3-1/TRBV3-2,TRBJ1-3,NA,NA,TGTGCCAGCAGCCAAGAGGGCAGGGCCATAGGAAACACCATATATTTT,CASSQEGRAIGNTIYF
TRBV5-1,TRBJ1-4,NA,few,TGCGCCAGCAGCCAGGGACGGATTAATGAAAAACTGTTTTTT,CASSQGRINEKLFF
TRBV27,TRBJ2-7,NA,NA,TGTGCCAGCAGCCTATCGTTGGTGGGGCCCTACGAGCAGTACTTC,CASSLSLVGPYEQYF
TRBV6-4,TRBJ2-1,TRBD2,NA,TGTGCCAGCAGTGTTGCAGCGGGGGGGAACAATGAGCAGTTCTTC,CASSVAAGGNNEQFF
TRBV9,TRBJ2-1,NA,NA,TGTGCCAGCAGTGGAGGAGGGCTTGAGCAGTTCTTC,CASSGGGLEQFF
TRBV3-1/TRBV3-2,TRBJ1-2,NA,NA,TGTGCCAGCAGCCCACTCCTCTTAGGACCCTATGGCTACACCTTC,CASSPLLLGPYGYTF
TRBV11-2,TRBJ2-7,NA,NA,TGTGCCAGCAGCCCCCGGGGCAAGCTTATGTACGAGCAGTACTTC,CASSPRGKLMYEQYF
TRBV6-2/TRBV6-3,TRBJ2-1,NA,NA,TGTGCCAGCAGTTGGATCCGTTACAATGAGCAGTTCTTC,CASSWIRYNEQFF
TRBV4-1,TRBJ2-7,TRBD2,NA,TGCGCCAGCAGCCAAGTTCCCCCGTTGGGGAGGGTATCTCCTTACGAGCAGTACTTC,CASSQVPPLGRVSPYEQYF
TRBV19,TRBJ2-1,NA,NA,TGTGCCAGTAGTCCCATACAAACAGGACGTGAGCAGTTCTTC,CASSPIQTGREQFF
TRBV6-4,TRBJ2-2,NA,NA,TGTGCCAGCAGTTCCTTTTGGAACACCGGGGAGCTGTTTTTT,CASSSFWNTGELFF
TRBV5-4,TRBJ2-7,NA,NA,TGTGCCAGCAGCTTGGACGGGTCGGCCTACGAGCAGTACTTC,CASSLDGSAYEQYF
TRBV28,TRBJ1-5,NA,NA,TGTGCCAGCAGTTTCCAGACAGATAGCAATCAGCCCCAGCATTTT,CASSFQTDSNQPQHF
TRBV11-2,TRBJ1-1,NA,NA,TGTGCCAGCAGCTCCATATTAATGGGATCGAACACTGAAGCTTTCTTT,CASSSILMGSNTEAFF
TRBV5-4,TRBJ1-2,NA,NA,TGTGCCAGCAGCTTGGGGACGGGCCTCTATGGCTACACCTTC,CASSLGTGLYGYTF
TRBV4-1,TRBJ1-2,NA,NA,TGCGCCAGCAGCCAAGATAATGGGGGTGACTATGGCTACACCTTC,CASSQDNGGDYGYTF
TRBV3-1/TRBV3-2,TRBJ1-2,TRBD1,NA,TGTGCCAGCAGCCAAGGGACAGGGTTGGGTGGCTACACCTTC,CASSQGTGLGGYTF
TRBV7-2,TRBJ2-1,NA,NA,TGTGCCAGCAGCTTACAGTCGCTTTCTAGGATCCAGCAGTTCTTC,CASSLQSLSRIQQFF
TRBV4-2,TRBJ1-2,TRBD1,NA,TGTGCCAGCAGCCAGGCCAAGGGGGCATATGGCTACACCTTC,CASSQAKGAYGYTF
TRBV7-9,TRBJ2-2,TRBD2,NA,TGTGCCAGCAGCTACCCGGGAGGGACCGGGGAGCTGTTTTTT,CASSYPGGTGELFF
TRBV3-1/TRBV3-2,TRBJ2-4,NA,NA,TGTGCCAGCAGCCCGGGGTGGGGGTCGCACATTCAGTACTTC,CASSPGWGSHIQYF
TRBV10-2,TRBJ1-4,NA,NA,TGCGCCACCCACGGTGCAACTAATGAAAAACTGTTTTTT,CATHGATNEKLFF
TRBV4-3,TRBJ1-4,NA,NA,TGCGCCAGCAGCCAACCAGGCGATCCAAATGAAAAACTGTTTTTT,CASSQPGDPNEKLFF
TRBV2,TRBJ2-5,TRBD2,NA,TGTGCCAGCAGTGAAGAGTTAGCGGGGGTAAAGACCCAGTACTTC,CASSEELAGVKTQYF
TRBV7-8,TRBJ2-7,NA,NA,TGTGCCAGCAGCTTGGACTGGAGTCTAGGCGAGCAGTACTTC,CASSLDWSLGEQYF
TRBV5-1,TRBJ2-1,TRBD1,NA,TGCGCCAGCAGCCGCGCCGGGACAGATACAAATGAGCAGTTCTTC,CASSRAGTDTNEQFF
TRBV7-8,TRBJ1-1,NA,NA,TGTGCCAGCAGCCGTAACAGGAAGGACACTGAAGCTTTCTTT,CASSRNRKDTEAFF
TRBV2,TRBJ2-3,TRBD2,NA,TGTGCCAGCAGGGGACTAGCGGGGAGCACAGATACGCAGTATTTT,CASRGLAGSTDTQYF
TRBV5-6,TRBJ2-2,NA,NA,TGTGCCAGCAGCTTCTCAGTGCCCGGTCTTGAGCTGTTTTTT,CASSFSVPGLELFF
TRBV6-5,TRBJ1-2,TRBD1,NA,TGTGCCAGCAGTATCCGTACAGGGGACTATGGCTACACCTTC,CASSIRTGDYGYTF
TRBV7-8,TRBJ2-7,TRBD1,NA,TGTGCCAGCAGCTACACAGGGGGCACCAGCTCCTACGAGCAGTACTTC,CASSYTGGTSSYEQYF
TRBV19,TRBJ1-2,NA,NA,TGTGCCAGTAGTTTCCAGGGGAAGGGTGGCTACACCTTC,CASSFQGKGGYTF
TRBV7-9,TRBJ1-1,NA,NA,TGTGCCAGCAGCTTAGGGGGCTGGGGCACTGAAGCTTTCTTT,CASSLGGWGTEAFF
TRBV7-6,TRBJ1-2,NA,NA,TGTGCCAGCAGCTTAAGTGGCGATGGCTACACCTTC,CASSLSGDGYTF
TRBV7-2,TRBJ1-1,NA,NA,TGTGCCAGCAGCTTTGGGGAGGCCGGCACTGAAGCTTTCTTT,CASSFGEAGTEAFF
TRBV5-1,TRBJ2-2,NA,NA,TGCGCCAGCAGCTTGGCCGAAAGCGCCGGGGAGCTGTTTTTT,CASSLAESAGELFF
TRBV6-2/TRBV6-3,TRBJ1-2,TRBD1,NA,TGTGCCAGCAGTTACCCCCTACGAGGGGGCGAGGAATATGGCTACACCTTC,CASSYPLRGGEEYGYTF
TRBV19,TRBJ2-7,TRBD2,NA,TGTGCCAGTAGTATTAGCGGGAGCTCCTACGAGCAGTACTTC,CASSISGSSYEQYF
TRBV29-1,TRBJ2-1,TRBD1,NA,TGCAGCGTTGATGTAAGCGGACAGGGCAATGAGCAGTTCTTC,CSVDVSGQGNEQFF